This T cell receptor (beta chain) stems from a study of T cells in Graves' hyperthyroidism and ophthalmopathy (dated by TCRdb to about 2019). The study in broad terms: Peripheral blood samples were taken at initial diagnosis, before any treatment was given. Whether ophthalmopathy could be predicted prospectively was tested in an independent validation cohort made up of 18 to 20 hyperthyroidism patients plus 17 patients who later progressed to ophthalmopathy. The 100 or so discovery patients were randomly divided into training and test sets at a 7:3 ratio. To identify distinguishing TCR V-J signatures, a discovery cohort of some 100 patients was used, comprising 43 with Graves' ophthalmopathy and roughly 60 with stable Graves' hyperthyroidism. The study also compared thyroid tissue and blood T-cell repertoires from about six Graves' hyperthyroidism patients. Following sampling, methimazole starting at 30 mg daily was given to hyperthyroidism patients, and high-dose intravenous methylprednisolone was given to ophthalmopathy patients. According to the paper, TCR Vbeta CDR3 sequencing was carried out on 135 peripheral blood samples, which came from fewer than 50 ophthalmopathy, fewer than 80 hyperthyroidism and approximately 17 progressor patients.

Amplification of TCR beta CDR3 regions was carried out from RNA transcripts. A first-round RT-PCR of the TCR CDR3 used the HTBI primer set with the Qiagen OneStep RT-PCR kit. A second multiplex PCR round built the libraries, followed by size selection and purification. Sequencing of the libraries was done on an Illumina HiSeq2000 using paired-end 100 bp reads. As for the original processing: Raw data were processed with SOAPnuke, discarding reads with adapters, uncalled bases, mean Phred below 15, or no exact constant-primer or identifier match. High-quality paired reads were merged using COPE v1.2.5, and each unique nucleotide sequence was defined as a clonotype. MiTCR v1.1 was used to align the clonotypes against IMGT TRBV, TRBD and TRBJ reference segments. Analysis was restricted to V-J combinations with a frequency above 0.0001, which covered about 99% of repertoires. A TCS score was defined as the ratio of F50 (clonal expansion) to E x V (chaos), with BLOSUM62-based TCRdist applied between CDR3 peptides within each V-J. Welch's t-statistics and random forest reduced roughly 540 V-J features to 10 to 15, which were used in a naive Bayes classifier (R e1071). The public reads were quality trimmed at Q25 with fastp and then assembled into clones with MiXCR by TCRdb, keeping productive beta chains. Under each unique CDR3 protein, matching rows form one entry showing the most common genes and DNA. TCRdb, not the authors, supplied the V and J calls. The sample data list around 400,000 distinct CDR3 sequences, and about 16% of these were observed just once. The ten largest clones add up to roughly 20% of the sample.

Remarks on this clonotype: Its antigen specificity is not known. No base quality values were provided; no much bigger clone lies one nucleotide off.

In the ophthalmopathy patients, disease was moderately to severely active, with a Clinical Activity Score of 3 or more, a NOSPECS grade of 4 or more, and a duration of less than 3 months. Patients with uncontrolled infections, other autoimmune diseases, pregnancy or lactation were excluded. Diagnoses were established on the basis of clinical symptoms, serum thyroxine and TRAb, thyroid ultrasound, and orbital computed tomography. Ficoll-Paque density gradient centrifugation was used to isolate PBMCs from 8.5 to 10 ml of fresh peripheral blood. Total RNA was extracted with Trizol reagent, and quality was checked on an Agilent 2100 Bioanalyzer. General conclusions and limits of the study: In cross-validation, a model built on a 13 V-J signature told ophthalmopathy apart from stable hyperthyroidism with 87.88% sensitivity and roughly 83% specificity, and in testing the same model reached 80%/75%. In validation, the model predicted progression to ophthalmopathy a median of approximately 6.3 months before onset, with roughly 70% sensitivity and about 75% specificity. Sample size was not statistically predetermined, and blinding of investigators to group allocation was not performed. Blood samples also contained most of the expanded thyroid clonotypes (frequency above 0.001), which suggests that blood repertoires may reflect thyroid immune responses.

Sequenced material: blood. The sequence came from a woman aged 60-75 years with Graves' ophthalmopathy.

This receptor carries the CDR3 CASSFGTGDFGETQYF. The nucleotides are TGTGCCAGCAGCTTCGGGACAGGGGATTTTGGGGAGACCCAGTACTTC. The chain was built from TRBV7-9 and TRBJ2-5; 10 middle bases align to TRBD1. The CDR3 runs 16 residues from the cysteine to the phenylalanine. Only the CDR3 part of the read is kept: 48 bases, read in frame from the first base. From a lookup of the germline V gene (reference sequence), CDR1 and CDR2 are SEHNR and FQNEAQ. Trimming takes 3 bases off V and 5 bases off J; junction bases not matched to a gene: 9.